One and the same sample provided the 17 T cell receptor beta chains below, sequenced in a study of blood T cell repertoires in COVID-19. Method: immunoSEQ multiplex PCR; TCRdb's copy keeps in-frame clones and lacks some. The top ten clones hold 1.3% of a sample with 380,000 or so clones, around 87% of them seen once. Sequencing used PBMCs or T cells enriched from blood (not recorded which). The receptor set was obtained from a man aged 30 to 45 who had recovered from COVID-19.

A word on this clone: The same CDR3 also results from other DNA sequences found in this sample. J is TRBJ1-2 and V is TRBV5-6, with D perhaps TRBD1 (5 bases). In germline, CDR1 is SGHDT, CDR2 YYEEEE. This CDR3 contains 13 residues. The V end was cut by 1 base, the J end by 6 bases, with 10 bases between. The CDR3 is CASSLRQGDGYTF. CDR3 DNA: TGTGCCAGCAGCTTGAGGCAGGGTGATGGCTACACCTTC.

In DNA form, the CDR3 reads TGTGCCAGCAGCCAAGGACAGGGGCACAGGTCCCAGCATTTT. This sequence encodes CASSQGQGHRSQHF. This chain uses TRBV27 with TRBJ1-5; the match to TRBD1 covers 9 bases. V gave up 6 bases and J gave up 11 bases; unmatched junction bases: 11. CDR3 size: 14 residues. The germline gives CDR1 MNHEY, CDR2 SMNVEV (reference sequence).

The chain joins TRBV18 to TRBJ1-4; D unresolved. V was pared by 1 base and J by 5 bases, with 8 bases between. The CDR3 covers 14 residues. The germline V gene encodes CDR1 KGHSH and CDR2 LQKENI. CDR3 sequence reads: CASSPRQQNEKLFF. CDR3 sequence (DNA): TGTGCCAGCTCACCACGACAACAAAATGAAAAACTGTTTTTT.

The chain is built from TRBV4-1 and TRBJ1-1; D not certain. V gave up 2 bases and J gave up 3 bases, with 7 bases separating them. This CDR3 spans 13 amino acids. Germline V gene sequence: CDR1 MGHRA, CDR2 YSYEKL. The CDR3 loop is CASSQRRDTEAFF. DNA of the CDR3: TGCGCCAGCAGCCAAAGGAGGGACACTGAAGCTTTCTTT.

This clone was detected only once. This rearrangement joins TRBV5-1 to TRBJ2-2; 8 nucleotides line up with TRBD2. CDR1 and CDR2 from the germline V gene are SGHRS and YFSETQ. The CDR3 is 15 residues long. J lost 0 bases, V lost 4 bases, and 2 bases had no gene match. For the CDR3, the DNA is TGCGCCAGCAGCAATAGCGGGGCGAACACCGGGGAGCTGTTTTTT. Protein: CASSNSGANTGELFF. The entire variable domain, with the rest obtained from reference TRBV5-1 and TRBJ2-2, is as follows: KAGVTQTPRYLIKTRGQQVTLSCSPISGHRSVSWYQQTPGQGLQFLFEYFSETQRNKGNFPGRFSGRQFSNSRSEMNVSTLELGDSALYLCASSNSGANTGELFFGEGSRLTVL.

As DNA, the CDR3 is TGTGCCAGCTCCCCCCCCACGACAGGCCTGAACACTGAAGCTTTCTTT. Translated: CASSPPTTGLNTEAFF. The chain carries TRBV18 and TRBJ1-1; D possibly corresponds to TRBD1 (6 bases). The CDR3 length is 16 residues. The V end lost 6 bases, the J end lost 0 bases, and 17 bases lay between the germline ends. Germline loops: CDR1 KGHSH, CDR2 LQKENI.

The gene calls are TRBV18 and TRBJ1-3; 7 nucleotides match TRBD1. V gave up 0 bases and J gave up 4 bases; unmatched junction bases: 6. This CDR3 is 16 amino acids long. Germline V gene lookup returns CDR1 KGHSH and CDR2 LQKENI. The CDR3 nucleotides read TGTGCCAGCTCACCACCGACAGGGCAATTGGGAAACACCATATATTTT. Translated: CASSPPTGQLGNTIYF.

The rearrangement links TRBV7-2 to TRBJ2-7; D is perhaps TRBD2 (5 bases). The CDR3 is made up of 11 amino acids. Germline CDR1 and CDR2: SGHTA and FQGNSA. The germline V and J ends were trimmed by 5 bases and 4 bases, with 6 bases remaining between them. CDR3 amino acids: CASSPGYEQYF. Written as DNA, the CDR3 is TGTGCCAGCAGCCCGGGGTACGAGCAGTACTTC. The variable domain in full, completed from reference TRBV7-2 and TRBJ2-7, reads GAGVSQSPSNKVTEKGKDVELRCDPISGHTALYWYRQSLGQGLEFLIYFQGNSAPDKSGLPSDRFSAERTGGSVSTLTIQRTQQEDSAVYLCASSPGYEQYFGPGTRLTVT.

The V and J genes are TRBV30 and TRBJ1-1, with D unclear. Germline V gives CDR1 GTSNPN, CDR2 SVGIG (reference sequence). This CDR3 region has 8 residues. Trimming removed 6 bases from V and 8 bases from J, with 4 bases in between. The CDR3 reads CACPEAFF. The CDR3 DNA is TGTGCCTGCCCGGAAGCTTTCTTT.

The V and J genes are TRBV4-1 and TRBJ1-5; 8 bases agree with TRBD1. CDR1 MGHRA and CDR2 YSYEKL come from the germline V gene. Trimming took 3 bases from V and 4 from J; bases not matched to a gene: 8. The CDR3 is 16 residues long. The DNA of the CDR3 is TGCGCCAGCAGCCATGCTGACAGGGGAGTAAATCAGCCCCAGCATTTT. This codes for CASSHADRGVNQPQHF.

The chain couples TRBV12-5 to TRBJ2-7, with D possibly being TRBD1 (6 bases). CDR3 length: 13 amino acids. V lost 4 bases, J lost 5 bases, and 12 bases lay in between. The germline gives CDR1 LGHNT, CDR2 FRNRAP. The CDR3 DNA sequence: TGTGCTAGTGGTTCCGGGGACACAGACGAGCAGTACTTC. Translating it yields CASGSGDTDEQYF. Combining the CDR3 with reference TRBV12-5 and TRBJ2-7 gives the whole variable domain DARVTQTPRHKVTEMGQEVTMRCQPILGHNTVFWYRQTMMQGLELLAYFRNRAPLDDSGMPKDRFSAEMPDATLATLKIQPSEPRDSAVYFCASGSGDTDEQYFGPGTRLTVT.

CDR3 sequence (DNA): TGCAGCGTTGGGAGGGGAGCGGATACGCAGTATTTT. Protein sequence: CSVGRGADTQYF. The J gene is TRBJ2-3, the V gene TRBV29-1, with D maybe TRBD2 (6 bases). V dropped 4 bases and J dropped 6 bases, with 11 bases sitting between them. The CDR3 has 12 amino acids. Germline lookup yields CDR1 SQVTM and CDR2 ANQGSEA.

The V and J genes are TRBV15 and TRBJ2-3, with 10 bases matching TRBD1. V lost 1 base and J lost 4; bases outside the gene matches: 11. There are 18 residues in the CDR3. Germline lookup yields CDR1 LNHNV and CDR2 YYDKDF (reference sequence). In DNA form, the CDR3 reads TGTGCCACCAGCAGAGGACGGCTAGACAGGGGGCGCGCAGATACGCAGTATTTT. This gives the protein CATSRGRLDRGRADTQYF.

In nucleotides, the CDR3 is TGTGCCAGCAGCTTAGTACCGTCTAGCGGCTCCTACAATGAGCAGTTCTTC. Encoded protein: CASSLVPSSGSYNEQFF. V gene TRBV13 combines with J gene TRBJ2-1; 7 bases are a match to TRBD2. CDR3 length: 17 amino acids. The V gene end was trimmed by 1 base and the J gene end by 0 bases; junction bases not matched to a gene: 6. Per the germline V gene, CDR1 is PRHDT and CDR2 is FYEKMQ (reference sequence).

The V call is TRBV2, the J call TRBJ2-7; 10 nucleotides line up with TRBD1. The CDR3 is 13 residues long. Per the germline V gene, CDR1 is SNHLY and CDR2 is FYNNEI. Losses at the gene ends were 8 bases for V and 4 bases for J; bases not matched to a gene: 5. In DNA, the CDR3 is TGTGCCAGCGGGGACAGGGGTTTTTACGAGCAGTACTTC. It is translated as CASGDRGFYEQYF.

This clone came up once. V gene TRBV4-3 combines with J gene TRBJ1-2; no clear D gene. The CDR3 totals 17 residues. Germline V gives CDR1 LGHNA, CDR2 YSLEER. Trimming removed 0 bases at V and 0 bases at J, with 14 bases between. The CDR3 protein is CASSQDLALGANYGYTF. In nucleotides, the CDR3 is TGCGCCAGCAGCCAAGATTTGGCCCTTGGAGCTAACTATGGCTACACCTTC.

This chain links TRBV7-9 with TRBJ1-6, with 9 bases matching TRBD1. From germline, CDR1 is SEHNR and CDR2 FQNEAQ (reference sequence). V trimming: 5 bases; J trimming: 7 bases; junction bases outside the gene matches: 6. This CDR3 is built from 15 residues. The CDR3 protein is CASSPDRGTNSPLHF. The CDR3 nucleotides are TGTGCCAGCAGCCCGGACAGGGGCACGAATTCACCCCTCCACTTT. Filled out from reference TRBV7-9 and TRBJ1-6, the complete variable domain reads DTGVSQNPRHKITKRGQNVTFRCDPISEHNRLYWYRQTLGQGPEFLTYFQNEAQLEKSRLLSDRFSAERPKGSFSTLEIQRTEQGDSAMYLCASSPDRGTNSPLHFGNGTRLTVT.